The sequence of this T cell receptor (beta chain) was determined in a study of blood T cell repertoires in COVID-19. TCRdb's copy holds only in-frame clones and misses some; the assay was immunoSEQ multiplex PCR. The data hold 87,000 or so clones, with 90% observed a single time. Germline loops: CDR1 LNHNV, CDR2 YYDKDF (reference sequence). This CDR3 has 19 amino acids. V was clipped by 0 bases and J by 0 bases, with 18 bases between them. The gene calls are TRBV15 and TRBJ1-3; TRBD1 might be the D (5 bases). The source material was peripheral blood. This sequence was found in a man aged 18-30 years with COVID-19, enrolled during active disease. The DNA for the CDR3 is TGTGCCACCAGCAGAGATTACCTTACTGGACACAGCTCTGGAAACACCATATATTTT. Translated, it gives CATSRDYLTGHSSGNTIYF.